Each of the 19 T cell receptor beta chains below was sequenced from the same sample in a study of blood T cell repertoires in COVID-19. Profiling relied on immunoSEQ multiplex PCR, and the TCRdb table lists in-frame clones only, not all of them. This table holds approximately 240,000 clones, roughly 90% found once. Sample: PBMCs or T cells enriched from blood (not recorded which). Receptor source: a woman under 40 with acute COVID-19.

DNA for the CDR3: TGTGCCAGCAGCGAACAACCAGGTTCCTCCTACGAGCAGTACTTC. This codes for CASSEQPGSSYEQYF. The chain is built from TRBV7-3 and TRBJ2-7; no definite D call. Germline CDR1 and CDR2: SGHTA and FQGTGA. V lost 5 bases to trimming and J lost 0 bases, with 14 bases between them. The CDR3 is made up of 15 amino acids.

The CDR3 loop is CASSLGAAATYNEQFF. The CDR3 DNA is TGCGCCAGCAGCCTCGGAGCGGCGGCCACCTACAATGAGCAGTTCTTC. This rearrangement joins TRBV4-3 to TRBJ2-1; TRBD2 might be the D (5 bases). Germline V gene sequence: CDR1 LGHNA, CDR2 YSLEER. The CDR3 sequence is 16 residues long. Trimming pared 4 bases from V and 2 bases from J, leaving 15 bases between.

The V gene is TRBV19, the J gene TRBJ2-5; TRBD1 is a possible D gene (5 bases). V was pared by 7 bases and J by 2 bases, with 11 bases between. The germline CDR1 and CDR2 sequences are LNHDA and SQIVND (reference sequence). CDR3 size: 13 residues. The CDR3, as DNA: TGTGCCAGTAAGGGCACAGGTCAAGAGACCCAGTACTTC. Translating it yields CASKGTGQETQYF.

This clone was recorded a few times. V gene TRBV7-3 combines with J gene TRBJ2-1; D might be TRBD1 (6 bases). This CDR3 has 13 residues. Trimming removed 4 bases at V and 6 bases at J, with 10 bases between. Germline CDR1 is SGHTA and CDR2 is FQGTGA. In DNA form, the CDR3 reads TGTGCCAGCAGCTCGCAGACAGGCAATGAGCAGTTCTTC. As protein: CASSSQTGNEQFF.

The chain uses TRBV7-9 and TRBJ2-5; no reliable D call. The CDR3 is made up of 12 amino acids. Trimming took off 3 bases at V and 5 bases at J, with 7 bases between the two ends. The V gene's germline CDR1 is SEHNR and CDR2 FQNEAQ (reference sequence). CDR3 DNA sequence: TGTGCCAGCAGCTTTCTATACGAGACCCAGTACTTC. The encoded protein is CASSFLYETQYF.

The chain joins TRBV2 to TRBJ1-2, with D perhaps TRBD1 (6 bases). The CDR3 extends over 13 amino acids. Germline assignment: CDR1 SNHLY and CDR2 FYNNEI. Trimming removed 5 bases at V and 5 bases at J, with 12 bases between. CDR3 in amino acids: CASSIGQQYGYTF. CDR3 in DNA: TGTGCCAGCAGTATAGGACAGCAGTATGGCTACACCTTC.

A single count supports this clone. In nucleotides, the CDR3 is TGTGCCAGCAGTTACTCGTCTGGGTCGGGCTACGAGCAGTACTTC. It specifies CASSYSSGSGYEQYF. The chain is built from TRBV6-5 and TRBJ2-7; D is unresolved. Germline V gene data show CDR1 as MNHEY and CDR2 as SVGAGI. The CDR3 length is 15 residues. With 0 bases removed from V and 3 bases from J, the gap between germline ends came to 12 bases.

The chain uses TRBV13 and TRBJ1-1; 8 bases agree with TRBD1. CDR1 is PRHDT and CDR2 is FYEKMQ in the germline V gene (reference sequence). The CDR3 is made up of 17 amino acids. Germline trimming cut 5 bases from V and 0 bases from J; bases unmatched to any gene: 11. The DNA for the CDR3 is TGTGCCAGCAGCCCGAACAGGGGGGGACGCCTGAACACTGAAGCTTTCTTT. This translates into CASSPNRGGRLNTEAFF.

V gene TRBV29-1 combines with J gene TRBJ2-3; D is possibly TRBD2 (5 bases). The ends were cut back, 0 bases at V and 2 bases at J, with 9 bases in the middle. This CDR3 has 14 amino acids. The germline CDR1 and CDR2 sequences are SQVTM and ANQGSEA. The CDR3 DNA follows: TGCAGCGTTGAAGATGGGGAGATCACAGATACGCAGTATTTT. Residues: CSVEDGEITDTQYF.

This chain uses TRBV7-8 with TRBJ2-1, with 11 bases that match TRBD2. The V gene's germline CDR1 is SGHVS and CDR2 FQNEAQ. The J segment lost 7 bases and the V segment lost 6 bases, leaving 8 bases of the junction unmatched. The CDR3 loop spans 15 amino acids. CDR3 nucleotides: TGTGCCAGCAGAAAGACTAGCGGGAAAGGGAATGAGCAGTTCTTC. It encodes CASRKTSGKGNEQFF.

The rearrangement links TRBV6-1 to TRBJ2-7; TRBD1 is a possible D gene (7 bases). CDR1 and CDR2 from the germline V gene are MNHNS and SASEGT. V lost 3 bases to trimming and J lost 9 bases, with 27 bases between them. CDR3 length equals 17 residues. CDR3 sequence: CASSDRGDAGLEAGQYF. For the CDR3, the DNA is TGTGCCAGCAGTGACAGGGGGGACGCGGGGCTGGAAGCGGGGCAGTACTTC.

The DNA for the CDR3 is TGCGCCAGCAGCCAAGATTTCTACCCGCAGGGGAGCCGGAGCTCCTATAATTCACCCCTCCACTTT. Translated, it gives CASSQDFYPQGSRSSYNSPLHF. This sequence joins TRBV4-1 and TRBJ1-6; a weak D match, TRBD1 (6 bases). Per the germline V gene, CDR1 is MGHRA and CDR2 is YSYEKL. This CDR3 is built from 22 residues. Trimming removed 0 bases at V and 0 bases at J, with 24 bases between.

This chain links TRBV2 with TRBJ2-2; TRBD2 matches at 8 bases. This CDR3 contains 15 residues. Germline CDR1 and CDR2: SNHLY and FYNNEI. With V trimmed by 6 bases and J by 11 bases, 14 bases remained unmatched. CDR3 protein: CASRKPGLGLGELFF. The CDR3 DNA sequence: TGTGCCAGCAGGAAACCGGGACTAGGTCTTGGTGAGCTGTTTTTT.

This chain connects TRBV11-2 to TRBJ2-5; 8 bases map to TRBD1. Trimming cost V 6 bases and J 5 bases; bases outside gene matches: 14. CDR3 length: 16 amino acids. The germline V gene encodes CDR1 SGHAT and CDR2 FQNNGV. CDR3 amino acids: CASSRGRGDRRETQYF. Here the CDR3 DNA reads TGTGCCAGCAGTCGCGGTCGTGGGGACAGGCGGGAGACCCAGTACTTC.

This sequence joins TRBV5-4 and TRBJ2-2; the D gene is possibly TRBD2 (7 bases). This CDR3 contains 17 residues. Per germline, CDR1 SGHNT and CDR2 YYREEE (reference sequence). V lost 6 bases to trimming and J lost 6 bases, with 24 bases between them. CDR3 nucleotides: TGTGCCAGCACCCGGGGGGCAGGGCAAGTGGAGGCCGGGGAGCTGTTTTTT. It is translated as CASTRGAGQVEAGELFF.

V gene TRBV29-1 combines with J gene TRBJ1-2; TRBD1 might be the D (6 bases). The ends were cut back, 4 bases at V and 4 bases at J, with 7 bases in the middle. This CDR3 has 11 amino acids. Germline CDR1 SQVTM, CDR2 ANQGSEA. The CDR3 DNA follows: TGCAGCGTTGCGACAGGCTATGGCTACACCTTC. It is translated as CSVATGYGYTF.

The chain combines TRBV28 with TRBJ2-7; tentatively, D is TRBD2 (6 bases). The CDR3 consists of 15 residues. Trimming took 2 bases from V and 3 from J, leaving 14 bases between them. The germline gives CDR1 MDHEN, CDR2 SYDVKM. The CDR3 is CASSLPPRGFYEQYF. Here the CDR3 DNA reads TGTGCCAGCAGTTTACCCCCCCGGGGGTTCTACGAGCAGTACTTC.

The count of this clone is one. The chain is built from TRBV11-2 and TRBJ2-1, with 9 bases matching TRBD2. The germline V gene encodes CDR1 SGHAT and CDR2 FQNNGV. The V and J ends lost 11 bases and 5 bases, in that order; junction bases with no gene match: 7. This CDR3 comprises 13 residues. For the CDR3, the DNA is TGTGCCGGGCGCGGGGGGGGCAACAATGAGCAGTTCTTC. This sequence encodes CAGRGGGNNEQFF.

This sequence joins TRBV28 and TRBJ1-2; tentatively, D is TRBD1 (6 bases). Germline V CDR1 and CDR2: MDHEN, SYDVKM. The length of the CDR3 is 14 residues. Trimming cost V 4 bases and J 3 bases, with 12 bases left between them. The CDR3 bases are TGTGCCAGCAGTTCCTCTGGGACATACTATGGCTACACCTTC. This encodes CASSSSGTYYGYTF.